The source of this TCR beta chain is a study of T cell responses to AZD1222 COVID-19 vaccine. Overall study context: Pooling was applied to second doses at about 4 or about 12 weeks. Study-level points and caveats: Only a handful of AZD1222 recipients tested seropositive at baseline. Dominant CD4 TCR responses targeted spike regions 160-218 and 743-854. Spike-specific TCR breadth and depth grew following two AZD1222 doses.

Repertoires were generated with immunoSEQ multiplex PCR, while TCRdb's copy carries only in-frame clones and drops some. In the table there are about 140,000 clones, 80% to 95% of which are singletons. The CDR3 runs to 12 residues. Germline values: CDR1 SGHTS, CDR2 YDEGEE. With respect to this clone: Its matching antigen is unknown. Germline is not matched at one junction end, which may reflect a read error.

This chain links TRBV5-8 with TRBJ2-5; D is ambiguous. The sequence was collected from an adult in good health. Sequences were derived from peripheral blood, sampled on day 0 of AZD1222 vaccination. This CDR3 is CASSSPQDTQYF. CDR3 DNA sequence: TGTGCCAGCAGTTCACCCCAAGACACCCAGTACTTC.